This T cell receptor (beta chain) was sequenced in a study of T cell changes during pregnancy in multiple sclerosis. Assay: immunoSEQ multiplex PCR; the TCRdb copy retains only in-frame clones and omits some. Of 35,000 to 45,000 clones in the sample, just over 90% were seen once. CDR3 length equals 18 residues. With V trimmed by 5 bases and J by 4 bases, 17 bases remained unmatched. CDR1 SGHDT and CDR2 YYEEEE come from the germline V gene. The sequenced sample was peripheral blood, obtained before pregnancy. The chain employs TRBV5-6 and TRBJ1-2; 10 positions match TRBD1. The clonotype comes from a female donor with multiple sclerosis, enrolled in a pregnancy study. CDR3 DNA: TGTGCCAGCAGTTCTTCTCGGACAGGGGGAGAAGGGGGCTATGGCTACACCTTC. Translating it yields CASSSSRTGGEGGYGYTF.